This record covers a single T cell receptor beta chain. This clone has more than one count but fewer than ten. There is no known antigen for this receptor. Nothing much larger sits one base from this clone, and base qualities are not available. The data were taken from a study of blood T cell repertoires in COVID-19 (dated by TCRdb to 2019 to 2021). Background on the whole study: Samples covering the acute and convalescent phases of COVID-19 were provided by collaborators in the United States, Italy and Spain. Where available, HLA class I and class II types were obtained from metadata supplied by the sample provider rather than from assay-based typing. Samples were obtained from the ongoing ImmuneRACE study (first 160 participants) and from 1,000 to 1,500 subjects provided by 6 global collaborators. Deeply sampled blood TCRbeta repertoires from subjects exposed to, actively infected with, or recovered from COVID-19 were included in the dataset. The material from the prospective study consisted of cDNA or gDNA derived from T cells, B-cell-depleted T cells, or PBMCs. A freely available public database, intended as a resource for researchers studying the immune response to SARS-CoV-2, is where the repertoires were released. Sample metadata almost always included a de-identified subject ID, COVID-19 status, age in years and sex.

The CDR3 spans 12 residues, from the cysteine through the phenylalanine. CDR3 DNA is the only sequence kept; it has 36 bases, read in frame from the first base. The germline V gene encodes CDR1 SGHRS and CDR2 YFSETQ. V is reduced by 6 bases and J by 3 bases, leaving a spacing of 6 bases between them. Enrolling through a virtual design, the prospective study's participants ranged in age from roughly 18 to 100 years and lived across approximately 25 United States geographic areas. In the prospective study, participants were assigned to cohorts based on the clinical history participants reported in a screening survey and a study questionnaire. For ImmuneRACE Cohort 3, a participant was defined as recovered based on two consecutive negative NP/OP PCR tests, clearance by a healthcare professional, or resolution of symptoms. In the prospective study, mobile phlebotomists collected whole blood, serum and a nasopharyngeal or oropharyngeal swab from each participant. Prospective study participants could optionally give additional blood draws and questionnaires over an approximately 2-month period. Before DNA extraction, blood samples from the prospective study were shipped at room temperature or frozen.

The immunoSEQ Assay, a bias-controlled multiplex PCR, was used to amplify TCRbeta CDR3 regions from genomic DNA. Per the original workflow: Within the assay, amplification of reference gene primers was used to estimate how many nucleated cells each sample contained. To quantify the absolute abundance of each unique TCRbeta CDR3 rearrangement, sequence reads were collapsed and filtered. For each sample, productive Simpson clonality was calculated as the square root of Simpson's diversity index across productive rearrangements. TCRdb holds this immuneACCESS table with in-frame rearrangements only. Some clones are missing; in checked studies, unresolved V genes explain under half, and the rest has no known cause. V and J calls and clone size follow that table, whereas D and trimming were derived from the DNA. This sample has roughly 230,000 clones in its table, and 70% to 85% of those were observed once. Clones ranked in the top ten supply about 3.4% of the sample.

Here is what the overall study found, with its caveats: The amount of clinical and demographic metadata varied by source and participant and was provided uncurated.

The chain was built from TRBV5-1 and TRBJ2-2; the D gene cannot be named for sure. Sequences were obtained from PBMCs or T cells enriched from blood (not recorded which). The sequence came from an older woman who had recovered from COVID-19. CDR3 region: CASNLDTGELFF. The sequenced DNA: TGCGCCAGCAATCTAGACACCGGGGAGCTGTTTTTT.